This T cell receptor beta chain is drawn from a study of radiation and T cells in renal cell carcinoma. Time point denoted: blood 4 weeks post-SBRT, at nephrectomy. The treatment is: 15 Gy SBRT to primary tumor, nephrectomy 4 weeks later. Nephrectomy followed 15 Gy stereotactic body radiation by 4 weeks. Radiation-treated patients gave blood at baseline, week 2 and week 4. Trimming shortened V by 6 bases and J by 3 bases, and 21 bases separated the two germline ends. Germline V lookup: CDR1 LNHDA, CDR2 SQIVND (reference sequence). The CDR3 spans 17 residues. Findings of the study overall: From baseline, blood top tumor clonotypes peaked at 2 weeks post-radiation.

In the case of this clone: Its specificity is not known.

This table comes from immunoSEQ multiplex PCR, and its TCRdb copy is limited to in-frame clones, with some not included. This table holds under 100,000 clones, 84% found once. The source was blood, collected from a patient whose treatment included radiotherapy and nephrectomy. This receptor was taken from a man in his fifties or sixties with renal cell carcinoma. The chain employs TRBV19 and TRBJ1-5, with a possible D match to TRBD1 (5 bases). The CDR3 DNA is TGTGCCAGTAGGAGCCCCGGCGGGGCACAGCACAATCAGCCCCAGCATTTT. Amino acid sequence: CASRSPGGAQHNQPQHF.